This T cell receptor beta chain was retrieved from a study of shared clonotypes between healthy human individuals. The assay was immunoSEQ multiplex PCR, and TCRdb's table has in-frame clones only and misses some. The table includes roughly 700,000 clones, roughly 91% detected once. The CDR3 contains 12 residues. CDR1 and CDR2 from the germline V gene are SGHVS and FQNEAQ. The ends were cut back, 2 bases at V and 8 bases at J, with 7 bases in the middle. Source material: memory CD8+ T cells from PBMCs. Subset indicated: CD45RO+ cells pooled with CCR7-negative TemRA cells. The V gene is TRBV7-8, the J gene TRBJ1-3; no firm D call. The receptor's source is a man in his late teens or twenties in good health. Some clones in this sample may be carry-over from other donors' samples. The CDR3 spells CASSLTSDTIYF. As DNA, the CDR3 is TGTGCCAGCAGCTTAACTTCGGACACCATATATTTT.